The sequence of this T cell receptor beta chain was determined in a study of glioma-infiltrating T cells after dendritic cell vaccination. Study conclusions and caveats: No direct clonality-survival link was found; a diverse polyclonal response may matter.

V dropped 0 bases and J dropped 6; count of bases not matched to a gene: 14. CDR3 length: 18 residues. From germline, CDR1 is SGHVS and CDR2 FQNEAQ. Before vaccination, two weeks after the third vaccination, and at progression, PBMC were collected. The PCR used 60 V beta and 13 J beta primers. Sequenced by immunoSEQ multiplex PCR; TCRdb stores in-frame clones only, minus some. The sample carries around 96,000 clones, approximately 81% recorded once. Remarks on this clone: Its matching antigen is unknown.

Specimen: blood, collected before dendritic cell vaccination. The rearrangement links TRBV7-8 to TRBJ2-3, with TRBD2 identical over 8 bases. This TCR derives from a human donor with glioblastoma. Here the CDR3 reads CASSLARISGSSTDTQYF. CDR3 bases: TGTGCCAGCAGCTTAGCGAGGATAAGCGGGAGTTCAACTGATACGCAGTATTTT.